The next 26 T cell receptor beta chains were all read from a single sample in a study of early T cells in non-severe SARS-CoV-2 infection (TCRdb year 2021). The library was made by 5' RACE. Reads for this sample came from a NextSeq 500. TCRdb reprocessed the public reads (quality trimming at Q25 with fastp, clone calling with MiXCR) and kept in-frame beta chains. Entries are consolidated by CDR3 protein sequence, retaining the most common genes and DNA. The sample yields tens of thousands of distinct CDR3 sequences; roughly an eighth were counted once. 7.5% to 9% of the sample is in the top ten clones. Material for sequencing was whole blood. The receptors were sampled from an adult who was a healthcare worker with PCR-confirmed SARS-CoV-2 infection or an uninfected control (not recorded which).

Ten or more counts support this clonotype. The chain couples TRBV10-2 to TRBJ1-1; 8 nucleotides line up with TRBD1. Germline values: CDR1 WSHSY, CDR2 SAAADI. The trim removed 6 bases at V and 5 bases at J, leaving 11 bases unmatched. This CDR3 is built from 15 residues. CDR3 DNA: TGCGCCAGCAGACCCAGACAGGGGAGGAGGACTGAAGCTTTCTTT. It codes for CASRPRQGRRTEAFF.

There are a few counts of this clonotype. V gene TRBV7-3 combines with J gene TRBJ2-7; 8 bases map to TRBD2. Germline values: CDR1 SGHTA, CDR2 FQGTGA. The trim removed 5 bases at V and 4 bases at J, leaving 10 bases unmatched. The CDR3 has 15 amino acids. CDR3 region: CASSPGSAGVYEQYF. The CDR3 DNA sequence: TGTGCCAGCAGCCCCGGGTCAGCGGGAGTGTACGAGCAGTACTTC. The full variable domain, completed using reference TRBV7-3 and TRBJ2-7, is GAGVSQTPSNKVTEKGKYVELRCDPISGHTALYWYRQSLGQGPEFLIYFQGTGAADDSGLPNDRFFAVRPEGSVSTLKIQRTERGDSAVYLCASSPGSAGVYEQYFGPGTRLTVT.

There are many counts of this clonotype. The chain uses TRBV15 and TRBJ2-7, with unresolved D. V lost 4 bases, J lost 3 bases, and 10 bases lay in between. The CDR3 covers 13 residues. Germline CDR1 and CDR2: LNHNV and YYDKDF (reference sequence). The CDR3 spells CATSTAGSYEQYF. CDR3 DNA sequence: TGTGCCACCAGCACCGCCGGTAGCTACGAGCAGTACTTC.

The V and J genes are TRBV6-6 and TRBJ1-2; D gene ambiguous. The germline V gene has CDR1 MNHNY and CDR2 SVGAGI (reference sequence). This CDR3 is built from 13 residues. Trimming pared 5 bases from V and 8 bases from J, leaving 15 bases between. The CDR3 sequence: CASSQNPLPGYTF. CDR3 DNA: TGTGCCAGCAGTCAGAATCCTCTGCCGGGCTACACCTTC.

This clonotype was counted ten times or more. This rearrangement joins TRBV11-1 to TRBJ2-5, with D hard to call. CDR1 is SGHAT, CDR2 FQDESV, per germline (reference sequence). The CDR3 contains 14 residues. V was shortened by 5 bases and J by 1 base, with 11 bases between the two germline ends. CDR3 region: CASSRQTAQETQYF. The CDR3 bases are TGTGCCAGCAGCCGACAAACAGCCCAAGAGACCCAGTACTTC.

This clonotype came up a few times. The chain couples TRBV4-3 to TRBJ2-1; D is possibly TRBD2 (6 bases). This CDR3 contains 16 residues. Deletions cut 0 bases from V and 0 bases from J, with 9 bases between. Germline CDR1 and CDR2: LGHNA and YSLEER. The CDR3 reads CASSQDGGSSYNEQFF. The CDR3 DNA follows: TGCGCCAGCAGCCAAGACGGAGGGAGCTCCTACAATGAGCAGTTCTTC.

The chain links TRBV2 to TRBJ2-1, with 9 bases fitting TRBD2. Per germline, CDR1 SNHLY and CDR2 FYNNEI. The CDR3 contains 18 residues. Germline trimming cut 6 bases from V and 10 bases from J; bases unmatched to any gene: 22. CDR3 nucleotide sequence: TGTGCCAGCAGGAAAGGGGTAGCGGGAGCCACCTACAATGAAGAGCAGTTCTTC. It specifies CASRKGVAGATYNEEQFF.

The sample holds many counts of this clonotype. The chain links TRBV29-1 to TRBJ2-7; TRBD2 matches at 10 bases. The CDR3 runs 16 residues. Germline CDR1 reads SQVTM; CDR2 reads ANQGSEA. The V segment lost 5 bases and the J segment 6 bases; nucleotides outside the gene matches: 16. The CDR3 loop reads CSVFKNSGRNAGEQYF. The CDR3 DNA sequence: TGCAGCGTTTTCAAGAATAGCGGGAGGAACGCAGGCGAGCAGTACTTC.

On this clonotype: Given a much more abundant clone one base away, this may be a read error. This chain connects TRBV29-1 to TRBJ2-7, with D uncertain. CDR1 SQVTM and CDR2 ANQGSEA come from the germline V gene. Trimming cost V 7 bases and J 1 base, with 14 bases left between them. This CDR3 has 13 residues. CDR3 DNA sequence: TGCAGCGCTACATGCCGAGCGTCCTACGAGCAGTACTTC. Protein sequence: CSATCRASYEQYF.

This clonotype was found a few times. This chain links TRBV11-2 with TRBJ2-7; 11 positions match TRBD2. The germline CDR1 and CDR2 sequences are SGHAT and FQNNGV. CDR3 length: 16 amino acids. V lost 5 bases and J lost 5; bases outside the gene matches: 11. The CDR3 loop reads CASSRTPSGRFHEQYF. The CDR3 DNA reads as TGTGCCAGCAGCCGAACCCCTAGCGGGAGGTTCCACGAGCAGTACTTC.

This clonotype is termed medium-sized. The chain has TRBV27 and TRBJ1-2, with 8 nucleotides matching TRBD1. Trimming at V came to 8 bases and at J to 7 bases, leaving 9 bases not matched to a gene. This CDR3 has 13 residues. The V gene's germline CDR1 is MNHEY and CDR2 SMNVEV (reference sequence). CDR3 DNA: TGTGCCAGCTCCAAGGACAGGGTGTTTGGCTACACCTTC. Its protein is CASSKDRVFGYTF.

In its sample, this clonotype was seen a few times. The chain combines TRBV7-6 with TRBJ2-5, with 9 bases lining up with TRBD1. CDR3 length: 14 amino acids. Looked up from germline, CDR1 is SGHVS and CDR2 is FNYEAQ. The trim removed 5 bases at V and 3 bases at J, leaving 4 bases unmatched. CDR3 in amino acids: CASSPWDREETQYF. In nucleotides, the CDR3 is TGTGCCAGCAGCCCGTGGGACAGGGAAGAGACCCAGTACTTC.

This clonotype has a count of ten or more. This chain links TRBV27 with TRBJ2-7; 7 nucleotides match TRBD1. V lost 0 bases and J lost 3; bases outside the gene matches: 8. Germline CDR1 and CDR2: MNHEY and SMNVEV (reference sequence). The CDR3 is 16 amino acids. DNA for the CDR3: TGTGCCAGCAGTTTATCGGCCAGGGGGACCAGCTACGAGCAGTACTTC. Protein: CASSLSARGTSYEQYF.

The J gene is TRBJ2-1, the V gene TRBV18; TRBD2 is a possible D gene (6 bases). Deletions cut 6 bases from V and 1 base from J, with 19 bases between. Germline lookup yields CDR1 KGHSH and CDR2 LQKENI. This CDR3 contains 17 residues. Here the CDR3 reads CASSPWPSTRSYNEQFF. Here the CDR3 DNA reads TGTGCCAGCTCCCCTTGGCCTTCGACTAGATCCTACAATGAGCAGTTCTTC. The complete variable domain, with remaining parts taken from reference TRBV18 and TRBJ2-1, reads NAGVMQNPRHLVRRRGQEARLRCSPMKGHSHVYWYRQLPEEGLKFMVYLQKENIIDESGMPKERFSAEFPKEGPSILRIQQVVRGDSAAYFCASSPWPSTRSYNEQFFGPGTRLTVL.

Only a few counts were recorded for this clonotype. The chain employs TRBV6-5 and TRBJ2-3; D is unresolved. The length of the CDR3 is 18 residues. CDR1 and CDR2 from the germline V gene are MNHEY and SVGAGI. The germline V and J ends were trimmed by 0 bases and 4 bases, with 20 bases remaining between them. CDR3 nucleotide sequence: TGTGCCAGCAGTTACTCGACCCCTCGGGTTCCGGGCCCAGATACGCAGTATTTT. Translation: CASSYSTPRVPGPDTQYF.

This clonotype was seen only a few times. This rearrangement joins TRBV15 to TRBJ1-1; 11 positions match TRBD1. The germline CDR1 and CDR2 sequences are LNHNV and YYDKDF (reference sequence). The CDR3 covers 14 residues. The V and J ends lost 7 bases and 5 bases, in that order; junction bases with no gene match: 6. CDR3 DNA: TGTGCCACCAAATTGGACAGGGGGCTTACTGAAGCTTTCTTT. This encodes CATKLDRGLTEAFF.

The V and J genes are TRBV6-1 and TRBJ1-5; D is possibly TRBD1 (5 bases). Germline-derived CDR1 and CDR2 are MNHNS and SASEGT. This CDR3 has 14 residues. V was clipped by 6 bases and J by 0 bases, with 9 bases between them. In DNA form, the CDR3 reads TGTGCCAGCAGGGCCGGGACTAGCAATCAGCCCCAGCATTTT. Its translation is CASRAGTSNQPQHF.

This clonotype was seen a handful of times. The chain has TRBV2 and TRBJ2-5; D gene uncertain. The V gene's germline CDR1 is SNHLY and CDR2 FYNNEI. The V end was cut by 7 bases, the J end by 3 bases, with 6 bases between. The CDR3 has 11 amino acids. CDR3 in amino acids: CASTQEETQYF. CDR3 sequence (DNA): TGTGCCAGCACCCAAGAAGAGACCCAGTACTTC. Full variable domain (rest looked up from reference TRBV2 and TRBJ2-5): EPEVTQTPSHQVTQMGQEVILRCVPISNHLYFYWYRQILGQKVEFLVSFYNNEISEKSEIFDDQFSVERPDGSNFTLKIRSTKLEDSAMYFCASTQEETQYFGPGTRLLVL.

The chain couples TRBV6-1 to TRBJ1-5; no clear D. Germline V gene sequence: CDR1 MNHNS, CDR2 SASEGT. This CDR3 has 15 amino acids. V was cut by 2 bases and J by 1 base, with 9 bases left in between. The CDR3 sequence is CASSELGGSNQPQHF. The DNA of the CDR3 is TGTGCCAGCAGTGAATTGGGAGGGAGCAATCAGCCCCAGCATTTT.

This CDR3 is CASSLAAKNTEAFF. DNA of the CDR3: TGTGCCAGCAGCTTGGCCGCTAAGAACACTGAAGCTTTCTTT. This chain uses TRBV5-4 with TRBJ1-1; D remains unclear. There are 14 residues in the CDR3. CDR1 is SGHNT, CDR2 YYREEE, per germline (reference sequence). V dropped 0 bases and J dropped 1 base, with 7 bases sitting between them. The entire variable domain, with the rest obtained from reference TRBV5-4 and TRBJ1-1, is as follows: ETGVTQSPTHLIKTRGQQVTLRCSSQSGHNTVSWYQQALGQGPQFIFQYYREEENGRGNFPPRFSGLQFPNYSSELNVNALELDDSALYLCASSLAAKNTEAFFGQGTRLTVV.

This chain links TRBV12-5 with TRBJ2-5; the D gene is possibly TRBD1 (6 bases). V lost 3 bases and J 2 bases, leaving 7 bases between the germline ends. There are 13 residues in the CDR3. Germline V lookup: CDR1 LGHNT, CDR2 FRNRAP. DNA of the CDR3: TGTGCTAGTGGTTTCGGACAGCAAGAGACCCAGTACTTC. Translation gives CASGFGQQETQYF. The full variable domain, in which reference TRBV12-5 and TRBJ2-5 provide the parts outside the CDR3, is DARVTQTPRHKVTEMGQEVTMRCQPILGHNTVFWYRQTMMQGLELLAYFRNRAPLDDSGMPKDRFSAEMPDATLATLKIQPSEPRDSAVYFCASGFGQQETQYFGPGTRLLVL.

The sample holds many counts of this clonotype. This chain joins TRBV6-1 and TRBJ2-3, with TRBD1 matching 9 bases. Germline loops: CDR1 MNHNS, CDR2 SASEGT. The CDR3 runs 15 residues. V was clipped by 7 bases and J by 6 bases; unmatched bases: 11. The CDR3 nucleotides read TGTGCCAGCACAGGGGACAGGGTAGCTCTGGATACGCAGTATTTT. It is translated as CASTGDRVALDTQYF.

This clonotype has more than one count but fewer than ten. The chain uses TRBV29-1 and TRBJ1-4, with TRBD1 matching over 12 bases. From germline, CDR1 is SQVTM and CDR2 ANQGSEA. This CDR3 spans 14 amino acids. After removal of 6 bases from V and 7 bases from J, the junction contained 6 bases not matched to a gene. This chain's CDR3 is CSVRDRGRGEKLFF. CDR3 bases: TGCAGCGTCCGGGACAGGGGGCGAGGTGAAAAACTGTTTTTT. Looking up the rest from reference TRBV29-1 and TRBJ1-4 gives the full variable domain: SAVISQKPSRDICQRGTSLTIQCQVDSQVTMMFWYRQQPGQSLTLIATANQGSEATYESGFVIDKFPISRPNLTFSTLTVSNMSPEDSSIYLCSVRDRGRGEKLFFGSGTQLSVL.

The chain couples TRBV25-1 to TRBJ2-7; D unresolved. This CDR3 has 12 residues. V was pared by 3 bases and J by 1 base, with 4 bases between. Germline-derived CDR1 and CDR2 are MGHDK and SYGVNS. CDR3 residues: CASSDLSYEQYF. The DNA of the CDR3 is TGTGCCAGCAGTGACCTATCCTACGAGCAGTACTTC.

The V and J genes are TRBV19 and TRBJ2-7; TRBD1 matches at 10 bases. This CDR3 spans 17 amino acids. With 5 bases clipped from V and 0 bases from J, the junction kept 10 bases outside the gene matches. The V gene's germline CDR1 is LNHDA and CDR2 SQIVND (reference sequence). The CDR3 bases are TGTGCCAGTAGTCGGACAGGGGGGCGTTACAGCTCCTACGAGCAGTACTTC. Protein sequence: CASSRTGGRYSSYEQYF.

This chain uses TRBV3-1 with TRBJ2-1; D gene ambiguous. The ends were cut back, 4 bases at V and 0 bases at J, with 7 bases in the middle. The CDR3 is 14 residues long. In germline, CDR1 is LGHDT, CDR2 YNNKEL (reference sequence). The CDR3 protein is CASSPVGSYNEQFF. The CDR3 nucleotides read TGTGCCAGCAGCCCCGTTGGCTCCTACAATGAGCAGTTCTTC.